The next 2 T cell receptor beta chains were all read from a single sample in a study of T cell changes during pregnancy in multiple sclerosis. The assay was immunoSEQ multiplex PCR, and TCRdb's table has in-frame clones only and misses some. The data hold about 66,000 clones, with 91% observed a single time. Sequences were derived from CD8+ T cells from peripheral blood mononuclear cells, sampled before pregnancy. These receptors all come from a female donor with multiple sclerosis, enrolled in a pregnancy study.

The genes are TRBV5-6 and TRBJ2-7; D ambiguous. Trimming shortened V by 3 bases and J by 2 bases, and 3 bases separated the two germline ends. The CDR3 spans 11 residues. The germline V gene has CDR1 SGHDT and CDR2 YYEEEE. CDR3 nucleotides: TGTGCCAGCAGCTCGGCCTACGAGCAGTACTTC. Translation: CASSSAYEQYF.

CDR3 amino acids: CASSAPGGGAPAYNEQFF. The DNA of the CDR3 is TGTGCCAGCAGCGCCCCTGGCGGGGGGGCCCCCGCTTACAATGAGCAGTTCTTC. This rearrangement joins TRBV13 to TRBJ2-1, with TRBD2 matching over 9 bases. This CDR3 region has 18 residues. Germline CDR1 and CDR2: PRHDT and FYEKMQ (reference sequence). The V and J ends lost 5 bases and 4 bases, in that order; junction bases with no gene match: 15. Using reference TRBV13 and TRBJ2-1 for the parts outside the CDR3, the full variable domain is AAGVIQSPRHLIKEKRETATLKCYPIPRHDTVYWYQQGPGQDPQFLISFYEKMQSDKGSIPDRFSAQQFSDYHSELNMSSLELGDSALYFCASSAPGGGAPAYNEQFFGPGTRLTVL.